This T cell receptor beta chain was retrieved from a study of blood T cell repertoires in COVID-19. Per the authors' pipeline: Estimation of nucleated cell counts relied on the amplification of reference gene primers. Profiled with immunoSEQ multiplex PCR; TCRdb holds only in-frame clones, not every one. Clone size and V and J calls were adopted from that table, with D and trimming inferred from the DNA. Seen here are 150,000 to 200,000 clones, around 85% observed once, and the top ten hold around 6%. Germline assignment: CDR1 SGHRS and CDR2 YFSETQ. The CDR3 is made up of 14 amino acids. The V and J ends lost 4 bases and 6 bases respectively, with 16 bases between them. The study drew participants aged 18 to 89 years from under 30 US areas.

The material sequenced was PBMCs or T cells enriched from blood (not recorded which). The sequence came from a woman aged 40 to 50 with acute COVID-19. The J gene is TRBJ1-2, the V gene TRBV5-1; possibly TRBD1 for D (6 bases). The CDR3 DNA follows: TGCGCCAGCAGCCCGTTCCTGGGGGCGCATGGCTACACCTTC. It is translated as CASSPFLGAHGYTF.